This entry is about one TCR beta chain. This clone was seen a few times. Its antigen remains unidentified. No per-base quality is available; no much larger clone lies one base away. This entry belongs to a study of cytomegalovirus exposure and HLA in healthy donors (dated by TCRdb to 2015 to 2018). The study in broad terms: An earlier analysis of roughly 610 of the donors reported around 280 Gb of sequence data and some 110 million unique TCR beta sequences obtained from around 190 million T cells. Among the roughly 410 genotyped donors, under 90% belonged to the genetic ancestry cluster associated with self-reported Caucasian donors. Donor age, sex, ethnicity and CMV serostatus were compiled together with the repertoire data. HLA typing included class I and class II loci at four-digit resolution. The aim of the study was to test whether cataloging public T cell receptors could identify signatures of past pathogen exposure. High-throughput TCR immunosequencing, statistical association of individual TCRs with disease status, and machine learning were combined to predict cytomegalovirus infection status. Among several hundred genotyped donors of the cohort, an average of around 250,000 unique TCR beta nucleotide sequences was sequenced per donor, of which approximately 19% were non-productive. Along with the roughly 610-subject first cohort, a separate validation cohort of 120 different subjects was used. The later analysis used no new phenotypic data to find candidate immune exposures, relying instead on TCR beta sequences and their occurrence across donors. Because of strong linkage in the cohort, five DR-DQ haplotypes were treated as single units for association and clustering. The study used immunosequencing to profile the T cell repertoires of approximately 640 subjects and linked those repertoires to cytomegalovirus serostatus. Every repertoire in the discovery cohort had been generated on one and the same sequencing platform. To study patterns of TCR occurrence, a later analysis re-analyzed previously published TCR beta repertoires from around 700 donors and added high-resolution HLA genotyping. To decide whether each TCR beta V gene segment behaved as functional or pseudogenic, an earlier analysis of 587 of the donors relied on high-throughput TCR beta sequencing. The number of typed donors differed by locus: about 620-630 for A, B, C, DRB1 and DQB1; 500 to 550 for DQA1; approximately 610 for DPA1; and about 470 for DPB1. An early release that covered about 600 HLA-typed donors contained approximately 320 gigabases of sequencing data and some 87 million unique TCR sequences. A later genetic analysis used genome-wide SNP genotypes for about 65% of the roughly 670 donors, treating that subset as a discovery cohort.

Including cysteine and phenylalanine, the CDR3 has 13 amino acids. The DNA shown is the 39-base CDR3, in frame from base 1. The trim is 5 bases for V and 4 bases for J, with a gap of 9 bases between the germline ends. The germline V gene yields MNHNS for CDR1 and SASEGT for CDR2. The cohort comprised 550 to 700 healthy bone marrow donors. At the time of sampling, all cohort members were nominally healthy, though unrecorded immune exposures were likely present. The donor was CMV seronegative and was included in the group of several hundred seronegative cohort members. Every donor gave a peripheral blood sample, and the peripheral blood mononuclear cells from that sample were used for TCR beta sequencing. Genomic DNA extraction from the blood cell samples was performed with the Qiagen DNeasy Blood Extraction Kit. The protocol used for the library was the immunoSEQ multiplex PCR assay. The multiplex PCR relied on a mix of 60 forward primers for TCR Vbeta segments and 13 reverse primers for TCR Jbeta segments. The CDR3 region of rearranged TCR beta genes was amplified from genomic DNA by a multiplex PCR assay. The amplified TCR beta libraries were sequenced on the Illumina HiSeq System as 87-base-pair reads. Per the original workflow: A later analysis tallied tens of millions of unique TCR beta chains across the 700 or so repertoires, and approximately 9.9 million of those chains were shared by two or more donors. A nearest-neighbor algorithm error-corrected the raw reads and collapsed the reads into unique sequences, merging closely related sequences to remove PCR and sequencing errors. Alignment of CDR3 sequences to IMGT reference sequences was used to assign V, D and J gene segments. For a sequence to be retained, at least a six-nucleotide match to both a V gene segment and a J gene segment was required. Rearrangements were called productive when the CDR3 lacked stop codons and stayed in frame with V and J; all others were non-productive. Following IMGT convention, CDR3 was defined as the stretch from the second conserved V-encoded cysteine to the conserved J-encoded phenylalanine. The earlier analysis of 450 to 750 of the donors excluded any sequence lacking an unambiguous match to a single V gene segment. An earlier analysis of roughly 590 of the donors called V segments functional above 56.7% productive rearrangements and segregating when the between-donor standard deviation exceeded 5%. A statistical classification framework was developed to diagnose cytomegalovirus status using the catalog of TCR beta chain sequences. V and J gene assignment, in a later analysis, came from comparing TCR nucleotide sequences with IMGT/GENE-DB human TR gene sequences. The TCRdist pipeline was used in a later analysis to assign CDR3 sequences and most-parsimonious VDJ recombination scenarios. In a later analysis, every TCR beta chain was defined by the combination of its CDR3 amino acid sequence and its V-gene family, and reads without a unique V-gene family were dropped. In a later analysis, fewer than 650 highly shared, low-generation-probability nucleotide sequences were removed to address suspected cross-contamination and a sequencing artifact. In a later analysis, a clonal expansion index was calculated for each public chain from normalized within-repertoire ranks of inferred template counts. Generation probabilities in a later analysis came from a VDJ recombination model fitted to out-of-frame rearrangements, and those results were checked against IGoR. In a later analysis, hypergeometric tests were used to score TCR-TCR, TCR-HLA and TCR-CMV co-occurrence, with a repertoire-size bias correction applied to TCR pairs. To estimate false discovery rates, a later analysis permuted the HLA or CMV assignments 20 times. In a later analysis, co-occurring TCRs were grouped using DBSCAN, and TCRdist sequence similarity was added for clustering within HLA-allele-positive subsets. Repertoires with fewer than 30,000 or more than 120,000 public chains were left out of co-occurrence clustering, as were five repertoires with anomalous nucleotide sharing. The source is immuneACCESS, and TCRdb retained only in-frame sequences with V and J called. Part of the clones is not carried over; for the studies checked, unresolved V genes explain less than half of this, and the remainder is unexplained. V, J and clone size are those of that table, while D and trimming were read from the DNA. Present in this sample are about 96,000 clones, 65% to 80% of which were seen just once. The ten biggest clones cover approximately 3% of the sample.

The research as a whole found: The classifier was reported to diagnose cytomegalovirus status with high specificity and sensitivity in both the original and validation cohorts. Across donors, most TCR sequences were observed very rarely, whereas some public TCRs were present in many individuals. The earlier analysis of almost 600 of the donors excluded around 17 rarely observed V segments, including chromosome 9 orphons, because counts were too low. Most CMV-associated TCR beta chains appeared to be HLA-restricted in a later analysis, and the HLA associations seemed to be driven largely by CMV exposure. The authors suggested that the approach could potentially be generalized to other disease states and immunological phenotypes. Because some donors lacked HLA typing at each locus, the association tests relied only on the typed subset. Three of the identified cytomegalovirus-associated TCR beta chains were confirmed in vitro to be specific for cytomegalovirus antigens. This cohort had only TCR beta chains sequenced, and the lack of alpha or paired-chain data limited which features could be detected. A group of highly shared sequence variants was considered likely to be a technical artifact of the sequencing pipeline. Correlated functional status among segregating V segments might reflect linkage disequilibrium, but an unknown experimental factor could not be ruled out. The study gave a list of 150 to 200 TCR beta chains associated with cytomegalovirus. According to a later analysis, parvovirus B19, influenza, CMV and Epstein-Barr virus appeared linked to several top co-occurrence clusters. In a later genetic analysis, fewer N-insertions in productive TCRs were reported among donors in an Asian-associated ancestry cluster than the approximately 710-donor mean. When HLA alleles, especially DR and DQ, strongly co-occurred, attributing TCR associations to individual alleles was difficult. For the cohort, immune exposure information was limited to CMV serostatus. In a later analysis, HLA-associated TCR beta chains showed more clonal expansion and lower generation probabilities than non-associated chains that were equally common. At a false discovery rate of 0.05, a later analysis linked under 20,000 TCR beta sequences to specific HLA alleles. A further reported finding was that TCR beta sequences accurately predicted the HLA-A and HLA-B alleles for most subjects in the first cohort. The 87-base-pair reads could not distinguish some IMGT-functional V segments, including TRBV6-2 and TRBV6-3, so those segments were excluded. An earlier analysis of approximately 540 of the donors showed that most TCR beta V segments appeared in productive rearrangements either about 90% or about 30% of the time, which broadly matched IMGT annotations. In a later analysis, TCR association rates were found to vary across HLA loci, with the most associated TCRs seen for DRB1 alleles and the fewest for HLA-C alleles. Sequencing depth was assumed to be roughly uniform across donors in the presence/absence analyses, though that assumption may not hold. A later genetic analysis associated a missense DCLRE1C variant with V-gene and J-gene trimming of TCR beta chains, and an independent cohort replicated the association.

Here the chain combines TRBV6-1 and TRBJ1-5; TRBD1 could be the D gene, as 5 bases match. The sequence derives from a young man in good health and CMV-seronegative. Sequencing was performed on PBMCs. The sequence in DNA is TGTGCCAGCAGTTATGACAGAAATCAGCCCCAGCATTTT. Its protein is CASSYDRNQPQHF.